This T cell receptor (beta chain) emerged from a study of blood T cells in healthy people across ages. Points on this clonotype: The antigen is unknown.

A second PCR of roughly 7 to 11 cycles used a sample-barcoded 5' primer and a J-beta primer mix. TCRdb reanalysed the 5' RACE reads using MiXCR and keeps one entry per CDR3 protein. The profile shows 1,500,000 or so distinct CDR3 sequences, about 42% of them singletons. Overall study results and limits: In long-lived donors, naive CD4+ cell counts and diversity exceeded those of aged donors. Nothing was known about donor CMV status, and this possibly confounded expanded clonotype changes.

Every sample yielded at least 6 million isolated PBMCs. Each sample yielded at least 5.5 micrograms of PBMC total RNA. What was sequenced was blood. This sequence was found in a young woman in good health.

The CDR3: CASSPTLGVAAGVVQYF. The CDR3 DNA is TGTGCCAGCAGTCCTACGTTAGGGGTGGCAGCGGGAGTTGTCCAGTATTTT. This chain links TRBV28 with TRBJ2-3, with 8 bases matching TRBD2. Trimming removed 5 bases from V and 12 bases from J; junction bases left unmatched: 22. This CDR3 comprises 17 residues. Looked up from germline, CDR1 is MDHEN and CDR2 is SYDVKM.